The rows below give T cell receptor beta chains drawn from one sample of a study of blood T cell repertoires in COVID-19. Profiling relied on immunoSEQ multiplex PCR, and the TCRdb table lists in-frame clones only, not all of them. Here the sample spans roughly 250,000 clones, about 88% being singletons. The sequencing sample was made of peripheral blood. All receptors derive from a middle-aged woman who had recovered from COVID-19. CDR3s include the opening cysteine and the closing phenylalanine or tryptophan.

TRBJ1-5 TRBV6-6 CASSPGQGGNQPQHF
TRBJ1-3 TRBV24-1 CATSPREAGWLSGNTIYF
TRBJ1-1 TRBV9 CASSVEETGNTEAFF
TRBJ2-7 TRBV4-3 CASSQARSRLYEQYF
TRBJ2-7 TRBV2 CASRAGQGAPEQYF
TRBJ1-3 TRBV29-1 CSVPIGGNTIYF
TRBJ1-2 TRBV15 CATSRKGRGPYGYTF
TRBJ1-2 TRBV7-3 CASSLQDNYGYTF
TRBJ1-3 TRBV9 CASSVGTVSSGNTIYF
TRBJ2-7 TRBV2 CASSFAGGEQYF
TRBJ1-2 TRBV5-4 CASSLSPGVGYTF
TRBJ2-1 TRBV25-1 CASSFRRVPYNEQFF
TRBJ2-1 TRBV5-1 CASSLEPGLVYNEQFF
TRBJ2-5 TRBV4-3 CASSRQEGAGGRGTQYF
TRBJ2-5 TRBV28 CASRILGEDETQYF
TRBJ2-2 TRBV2 CASSSESLGELFF
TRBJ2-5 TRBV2 CASSAPRVNQETQYF
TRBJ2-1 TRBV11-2 CASSLGVRASNSYNEQFF
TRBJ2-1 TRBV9 CASSVSHGLAGGNNEQFF
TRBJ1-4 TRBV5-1 CASSLDPQGGPTNEKLFF
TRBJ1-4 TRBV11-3 CASSWGQGRNEKLFF
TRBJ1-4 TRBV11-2 CASSLDRGRDEKLFF
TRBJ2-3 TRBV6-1 CASSEVTGGPDTQYF
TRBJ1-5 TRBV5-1 CASSLDGTGGLHQPQHF
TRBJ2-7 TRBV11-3 CASSLRGFYEQYF
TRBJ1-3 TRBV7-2 CASSLGGASGNTIYF
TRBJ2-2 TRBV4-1 CASSQVLAGNTGELFF
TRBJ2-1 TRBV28 CASSHKPGQGSGEQFF
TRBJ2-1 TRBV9 CASSVEGAGGGEQFF
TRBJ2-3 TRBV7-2 CASSFGWAGGPTSTDTQYF
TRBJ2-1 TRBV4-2 CASSPRQTDYNEQFF
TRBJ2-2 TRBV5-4 CASSWAVGELFF
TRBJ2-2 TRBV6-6 CASSYSKGGDGELFF
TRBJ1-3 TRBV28 CASTTGGSGNTIYF
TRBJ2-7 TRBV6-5 CASSYVARPGSYEQYF
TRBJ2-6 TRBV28 CASTYLNSGRELGGANVLTF
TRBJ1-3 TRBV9 CASSVDRGYYSGNTIYF
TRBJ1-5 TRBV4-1 CASSQEGAGISNQPQHF
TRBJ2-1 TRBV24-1 CATSDFNRAPEDEQFF
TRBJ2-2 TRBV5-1 CASSLYEFNTGELFF
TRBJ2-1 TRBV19 CASRSTSPPSYNEQFF
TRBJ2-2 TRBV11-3 CASSLYGTGGRTGELFF
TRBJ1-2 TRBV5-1 CASSPKTDRGKGYTF
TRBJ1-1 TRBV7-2 CASSSQLAEAFF
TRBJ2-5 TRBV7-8 CASSYLLAGGGPETQYF
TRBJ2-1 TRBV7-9 CASSLGGGGEQFF
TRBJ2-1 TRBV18 CASSPGLAGVNEQFF
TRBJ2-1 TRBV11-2 CASSLFGGSDEQFF
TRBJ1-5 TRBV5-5 CASSFGPRQGNQPQHF
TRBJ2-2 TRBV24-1 CATSPAAGELFF
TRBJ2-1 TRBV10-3 CAIRGTGTGSYNEQFF
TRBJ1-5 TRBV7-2 CASSLLQGARWHF
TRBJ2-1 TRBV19 CASSIPDWAGGMDEQFF
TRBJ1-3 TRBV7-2 CASSLQGASGNTIYF
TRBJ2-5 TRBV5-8 CASSFVRRLAGGQETQYF